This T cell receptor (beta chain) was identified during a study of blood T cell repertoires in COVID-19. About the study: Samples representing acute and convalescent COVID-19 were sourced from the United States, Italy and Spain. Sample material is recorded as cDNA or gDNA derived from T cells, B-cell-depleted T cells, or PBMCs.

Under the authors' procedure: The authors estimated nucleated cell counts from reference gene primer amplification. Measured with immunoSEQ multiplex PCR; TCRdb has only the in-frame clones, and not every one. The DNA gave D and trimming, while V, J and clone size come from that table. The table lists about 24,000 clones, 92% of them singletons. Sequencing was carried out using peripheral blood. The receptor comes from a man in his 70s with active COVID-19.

CDR3 DNA sequence: TGTGCCAGTAGTATAGATCAGGGCCCAGATACGCAGTATTTT. It is translated as CASSIDQGPDTQYF. The rearrangement uses TRBV19 and TRBJ2-3; D possibly corresponds to TRBD1 (5 bases). There are 14 residues in the CDR3. From germline, CDR1 is LNHDA and CDR2 SQIVND (reference sequence). The V end was cut by 0 bases, the J end by 4 bases, with 8 bases between.